Each of the 8 T cell receptor beta chains below was sequenced from the same sample in a study of regulatory T cells in long-lasting Graves disease. The time point denotes: newly diagnosed GD, antithyroid drugs for less than 3 months. PBMC-derived RNA was used for the TCR library. With iRepertoire HTBI primers and Arm-PCR of CDR3 regions, TCR beta libraries were built. TCRdb itself ran the multiplex PCR reads through MiXCR, one entry per CDR3 protein. The sample comprises around 240,000 distinct CDR3 sequences, 15% to 20% of which are singletons, and about 14% rests with the top ten. These same data were also listed under a study on T cells in Graves' hyperthyroidism and ophthalmopathy.

The sequenced sample was peripheral blood mononuclear cells (PBMCs), obtained at new diagnosis, from a patient treated with antithyroid drugs. The receptor source for this set is a woman younger than 45 with Graves disease.

Points on this clonotype: The junction does not match germline at one end; this may be a read error. This chain uses TRBV4-1 with TRBJ1-1; D remains ambiguous. CDR3 size: 15 residues. Germline V gives CDR1 MGHRA, CDR2 YSYEKL. In nucleotides, the CDR3 is TGCGCCAGCGGCCATCCCATGTCGAGAAACACTGAAGCTTTCTTT. Its protein is CASGHPMSRNTEAFF.

This clonotype was seen ten or more times. The gene calls are TRBV5-8 and TRBJ2-4, with D perhaps TRBD1 (6 bases). The germline V and J ends were trimmed by 4 bases and 0 bases, with 11 bases remaining between them. The germline CDR1 and CDR2 sequences are SGHTS and YDEGEE. CDR3 size: 15 residues. The DNA for the CDR3 is TGTGCCAGCAGCCAGGGGATACTAGCCAAAAACATTCAGTACTTC. Its protein product is CASSQGILAKNIQYF.

In its sample, this clonotype was seen many times. The rearrangement joins TRBV6-1 to TRBJ1-6; TRBD1 is a possible D gene (5 bases). The length of the CDR3 is 17 residues. The V gene's germline CDR1 is MNHNS and CDR2 SASEGT. V dropped 0 bases and J dropped 5 bases, with 14 bases sitting between them. The CDR3 region is CASSEAAGWLDNSPLHF. The DNA for the CDR3 is TGTGCCAGCAGTGAAGCGGCAGGGTGGTTGGATAATTCACCCCTCCACTTT.

This clonotype was detected ten times or more. This chain links TRBV11-2 with TRBJ2-1; D not certain. The CDR3 is 12 amino acids. V lost 5 bases to trimming and J lost 7 bases, with 9 bases between them. Per the germline V gene, CDR1 is SGHAT and CDR2 is FQNNGV. CDR3 bases: TGTGCCAGCAGCCATCTCCGGAATGAGCAGTTCTTC. Amino acid sequence: CASSHLRNEQFF.

The rearrangement uses TRBV7-9 and TRBJ2-7; possible D gene TRBD2, 5 bases. Per germline, CDR1 SEHNR and CDR2 FQNEAQ (reference sequence). V was trimmed by 5 bases and J by 0 bases, leaving 17 bases between them. The CDR3 loop spans 16 amino acids. The chain's CDR3 is CASSPPGEQFSYEQYF. The CDR3 nucleotides read TGTGCCAGCAGCCCCCCCGGGGAACAGTTCTCCTACGAGCAGTACTTC.

The chain links TRBV5-1 to TRBJ2-1; 10 bases line up with TRBD1. The CDR3 sequence is 17 residues long. J gave up 1 base and V 4 bases, and 8 bases lay outside the gene matches. Germline CDR1 reads SGHRS; CDR2 reads YFSETQ. As DNA, the CDR3 is TGCGCCAGCAGCCAGACAGGGGGCCTCCATTCCTACAATGAGCAGTTCTTC. Translating gives CASSQTGGLHSYNEQFF.

In its sample, this clonotype was seen many times. This chain links TRBV12-3 or TRBV12-4 with TRBJ1-1, with D uncertain. This CDR3 region has 15 residues. Trimming removed 1 base at V and 4 bases at J, with 13 bases between. Written as DNA, the CDR3 is TGTGCCAGCAGTTTAGGATCCCCTACCCTCACTGAAGCTTTCTTT. It specifies CASSLGSPTLTEAFF.

This clonotype appeared many times. The chain is built from TRBV7-9 and TRBJ1-4; TRBD1 might be the D (6 bases). From germline, CDR1 is SEHNR and CDR2 FQNEAQ (reference sequence). The CDR3 has 15 residues. With 5 bases removed from V and 8 bases from J, the gap between germline ends came to 18 bases. This CDR3 reads CASSRTTGQGEKLFF. Written as DNA, the CDR3 is TGTGCCAGCAGCCGGACTACAGGGCAAGGGGAAAAACTGTTTTTT.